These 18 T cell receptor beta chains were sequenced from one sample in a study of shared clonotypes between healthy human individuals. Produced via immunoSEQ multiplex PCR; TCRdb's table is partial and in-frame only. The sample shows about 1 million clones, 70% to 80% of them seen only once. The sample consisted of memory CD4+ T cells sorted from blood. The subset here: CD45RA-negative fraction. These TCRs come from a man younger than 35 in good health.

The chain combines TRBV28 with TRBJ2-1; D uncertain. The CDR3 has 16 amino acids. Trimming took 6 bases from V and 0 from J, leaving 15 bases between them. Germline lookup yields CDR1 MDHEN and CDR2 SYDVKM. CDR3 sequence (DNA): TGTGCCAGCAGCCGCCCGTACTTGAGCTCCTACAATGAGCAGTTCTTC. Amino acids: CASSRPYLSSYNEQFF.

The DNA of the CDR3 is TGTGCCAGCAGCTTTTCCGGGACTAGCGGGACCGAGCAGTACTTC. It specifies CASSFSGTSGTEQYF. This chain uses TRBV5-4 with TRBJ2-7; TRBD2 aligns across 13 bases. Germline V CDR1 and CDR2: SGHNT, YYREEE (reference sequence). CDR3 length: 15 amino acids. Losses at the gene ends were 2 bases for V and 6 bases for J; bases not matched to a gene: 5.

The chain uses TRBV4-2 and TRBJ1-6; the D is unclear. In germline, CDR1 is LGHNA, CDR2 YNFKEQ. Trimming left V 0 bases short and J 2 bases short, with 14 bases between. The CDR3 is made up of 18 amino acids. CDR3 DNA sequence: TGTGCCAGCAGCCAAGAGGGTGCGGGGTTGGCCTATAATTCACCCCTCCACTTT. As protein: CASSQEGAGLAYNSPLHF.

This chain links TRBV5-1 with TRBJ2-5, with D hard to call. Trimming left V 0 bases short and J 0 bases short, with 9 bases between. In germline, CDR1 is SGHRS, CDR2 YFSETQ. CDR3 length: 15 amino acids. The chain's CDR3 is CASSLVGTNQETQYF. DNA for the CDR3: TGCGCCAGCAGCTTGGTGGGTACGAACCAAGAGACCCAGTACTTC.

The chain is built from TRBV18 and TRBJ1-6; perhaps TRBD1 as D (6 bases). Trimming shortened V by 3 bases and J by 7 bases, and 13 bases separated the two germline ends. The CDR3 is 15 residues long. The germline V gene has CDR1 KGHSH and CDR2 LQKENI. CDR3 residues: CASSPQTGPNSPLHF. The CDR3 DNA is TGTGCCAGCTCACCCCAGACAGGTCCCAATTCACCCCTCCACTTT.

The chain couples TRBV27 to TRBJ2-5, with a weak D call TRBD2 (6 bases). Between the trimmed V and J ends, which lost 3 bases and 7 bases, there was a span of 9 bases. The V gene's germline CDR1 is MNHEY and CDR2 SMNVEV (reference sequence). The CDR3 extends over 12 amino acids. This CDR3 is CASSFLGGTQYF. Written as DNA, the CDR3 is TGTGCCAGCAGTTTCTTGGGGGGGACCCAGTACTTC.

There are a few counts of this clone. V gene TRBV11-2 combines with J gene TRBJ1-3; D unresolved. Germline V CDR1 and CDR2: SGHAT, FQNNGV. The CDR3 runs to 15 residues. Trimming took 5 bases from V and 0 from J, leaving 11 bases between them. Here the CDR3 DNA reads TGTGCCAGCAGCGGACGGGTGCACTCTGGAAACACCATATATTTT. It encodes CASSGRVHSGNTIYF.

This clone was seen only once. The CDR3 region has the DNA TGTGCCATCAGTGAGCAACAGAGTGGAGGAGGCGGGGAGCTGTTTTTT. Translation: CAISEQQSGGGGELFF. This chain links TRBV10-3 with TRBJ2-2; D perhaps matches TRBD2 (5 bases). V was pared by 2 bases and J by 7 bases, with 17 bases between. Germline CDR1 is ENHRY and CDR2 is SYGVKD. The CDR3 extends over 16 amino acids.

Only a few counts were recorded for this clone. The rearrangement uses TRBV7-9 and TRBJ1-2; the match to TRBD1 covers 9 bases. The CDR3 is 15 residues long. With V trimmed by 2 bases and J by 8 bases, 9 bases remained unmatched. Germline-derived CDR1 and CDR2 are SEHNR and FQNEAQ (reference sequence). This chain's CDR3 is CASSLKGQGSGGYTF. As DNA, the CDR3 is TGTGCCAGCAGCTTAAAAGGACAGGGGAGTGGAGGCTACACCTTC.

The chain carries TRBV10-3 and TRBJ1-5; TRBD1 aligns across 7 bases. This CDR3 contains 15 residues. The germline CDR1 and CDR2 sequences are ENHRY and SYGVKD. V lost 3 bases, J lost 0 bases, and 2 bases stayed unmatched. The CDR3 region is CAISETGDSNQPQHF. The CDR3, as DNA: TGTGCCATCAGTGAAACAGGGGATAGCAATCAGCCCCAGCATTTT.

The sample holds a few counts of this clone. The chain joins TRBV7-9 to TRBJ1-4, with a possible D match to TRBD1 (5 bases). The germline V gene encodes CDR1 SEHNR and CDR2 FQNEAQ (reference sequence). V was trimmed by 2 bases and J by 2 bases, leaving 12 bases between them. CDR3 length: 16 amino acids. This CDR3 reads CASSLPRQSTNEKLFF. CDR3 coding DNA: TGTGCCAGCAGCTTACCCCGACAGTCGACTAATGAAAAACTGTTTTTT.

This clone is a singleton in its sample. The chain has TRBV10-3 and TRBJ2-1; 8 positions match TRBD1. Germline V lookup: CDR1 ENHRY, CDR2 SYGVKD. Trimming removed 10 bases from V and 5 bases from J; junction bases left unmatched: 7. This CDR3 spans 13 amino acids. Here the CDR3 reads CANRQGPNNEQFF. CDR3 coding DNA: TGTGCCAACCGACAGGGGCCAAACAATGAGCAGTTCTTC.

This clone has a handful of counts. The chain employs TRBV4-1 and TRBJ1-6; D remains unclear. In germline, CDR1 is MGHRA, CDR2 YSYEKL. This CDR3 spans 14 amino acids. The ends were cut back, 5 bases at V and 9 bases at J, with 14 bases in the middle. The chain's CDR3 is CASSGVALGSPLHF. The CDR3 nucleotides read TGCGCCAGCAGCGGGGTGGCTTTGGGTTCACCCCTCCACTTT.

The chain uses TRBV6-1 and TRBJ2-7; D uncertain. CDR3 length: 12 residues. Germline V lookup: CDR1 MNHNS, CDR2 SASEGT. V gave up 8 bases and J gave up 9 bases, with 17 bases separating them. The CDR3 is CASGDGSLGQYF. The CDR3 nucleotides read TGTGCCAGCGGCGACGGCTCTCTTGGGCAGTACTTC.

Worth noting for this clone: This could be a read error, since a much larger clone is one nucleotide away. V and J are TRBV7-2 and TRBJ2-1, with TRBD1 matching over 9 bases. The CDR3 contains 14 residues. The germline gives CDR1 SGHTA, CDR2 FQGNSA. V dropped 3 bases and J dropped 4; count of bases not matched to a gene: 1. The CDR3 here is CASSLGQGYNEQFF. The CDR3 DNA is TGTGCCAGCAGCTTGGGACAGGGTTACAATGAGCAGTTCTTC.

The chain combines TRBV14 with TRBJ2-1; TRBD1 or TRBD2 may be the D gene (5 bases each). In germline, CDR1 is SGHDN, CDR2 FVKESK. This CDR3 is 13 amino acids long. Trimming shortened V by 4 bases and J by 9 bases, and 13 bases separated the two germline ends. The CDR3 nucleotides read TGTGCCAGCAGCCCCGCTTGGGACGGTGAGCAGTTCTTC. It yields the protein CASSPAWDGEQFF.

The chain links TRBV19 to TRBJ1-1; 10 bases agree with TRBD1. The germline gives CDR1 LNHDA, CDR2 SQIVND (reference sequence). CDR3 length: 14 residues. The ends lost 5 bases at V and 1 base at J; junction bases unmatched: 1. As DNA, the CDR3 is TGTGCCAGTAGTTGGACAGGGGGGAACACTGAAGCTTTCTTT. It specifies CASSWTGGNTEAFF.

This clone was recorded once. CDR3 sequence (DNA): TGCAGCGTTTGGTCGGGGGACAGGGTGACCAATGAGCAGTTCTTC. Translated, it gives CSVWSGDRVTNEQFF. The genes are TRBV29-1 and TRBJ2-1, with 9 bases matching TRBD1. The V and J ends lost 5 bases and 6 bases, in that order; junction bases with no gene match: 11. Germline CDR1 reads SQVTM; CDR2 reads ANQGSEA. This CDR3 has 15 amino acids.